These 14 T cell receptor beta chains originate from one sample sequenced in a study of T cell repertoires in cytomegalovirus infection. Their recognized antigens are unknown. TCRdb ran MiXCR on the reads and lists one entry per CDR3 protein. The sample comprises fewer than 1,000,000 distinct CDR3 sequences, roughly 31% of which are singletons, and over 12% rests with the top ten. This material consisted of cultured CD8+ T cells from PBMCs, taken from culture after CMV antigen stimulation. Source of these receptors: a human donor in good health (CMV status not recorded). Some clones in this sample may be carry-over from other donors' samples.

The chain's CDR3 is CSASRREAMRRQFF. The CDR3 nucleotides read TGCAGTGCTAGTAGACGGGAGGCAATGAGACGGCAGTTCTTC. The gene calls are TRBV20-1 and TRBJ2-1; 7 positions match TRBD2. V was pared by 3 bases and J by 12 bases, with 14 bases of the junction left unmatched. The CDR3 consists of 14 residues. Germline CDR1 reads DFQATT; CDR2 reads SNEGSKA (reference sequence).

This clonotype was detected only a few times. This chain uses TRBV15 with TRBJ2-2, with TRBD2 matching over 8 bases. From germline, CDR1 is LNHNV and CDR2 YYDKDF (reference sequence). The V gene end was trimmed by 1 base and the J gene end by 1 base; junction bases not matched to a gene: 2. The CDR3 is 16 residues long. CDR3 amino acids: CATSRVSGGNTGELFF. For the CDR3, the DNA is TGTGCCACCAGCAGAGTAAGCGGGGGGAACACCGGGGAGCTGTTTTTT.

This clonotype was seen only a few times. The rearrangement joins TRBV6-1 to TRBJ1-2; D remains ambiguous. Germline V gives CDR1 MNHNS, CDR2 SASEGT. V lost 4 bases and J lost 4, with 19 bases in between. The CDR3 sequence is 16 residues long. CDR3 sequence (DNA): TGTGCCAGCAGTGGATGGGGAGAGGCTTACCTCTATGGCTACACCTTC. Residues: CASSGWGEAYLYGYTF.

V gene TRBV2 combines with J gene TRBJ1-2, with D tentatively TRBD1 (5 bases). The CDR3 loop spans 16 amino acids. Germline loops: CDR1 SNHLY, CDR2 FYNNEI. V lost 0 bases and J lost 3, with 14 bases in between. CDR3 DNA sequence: TGTGCCAGCAGTGAAGCGCGGGGACCTGGAGACTATGGCTACACCTTC. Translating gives CASSEARGPGDYGYTF.

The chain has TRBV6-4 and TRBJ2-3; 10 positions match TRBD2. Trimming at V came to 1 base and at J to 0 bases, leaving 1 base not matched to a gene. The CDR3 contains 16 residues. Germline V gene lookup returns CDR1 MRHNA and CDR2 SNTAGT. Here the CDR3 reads CASSDLAGGSTDTQYF. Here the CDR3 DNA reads TGTGCCAGCAGTGACTTAGCGGGGGGCAGCACAGATACGCAGTATTTT.

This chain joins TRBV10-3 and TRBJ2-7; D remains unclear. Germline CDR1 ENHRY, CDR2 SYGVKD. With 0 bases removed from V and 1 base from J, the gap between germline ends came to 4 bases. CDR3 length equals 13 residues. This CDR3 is CAISESASYEQYV. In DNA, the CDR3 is TGTGCCATCAGTGAGTCGGCATCCTACGAGCAGTACGTC.

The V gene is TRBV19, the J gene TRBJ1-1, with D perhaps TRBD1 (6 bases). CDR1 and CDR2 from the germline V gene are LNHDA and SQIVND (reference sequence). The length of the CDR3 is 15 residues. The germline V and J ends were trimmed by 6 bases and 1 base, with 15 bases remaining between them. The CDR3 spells CASRGTRGENTEAFF. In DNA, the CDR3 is TGTGCCAGTAGGGGGACACGAGGGGAGAACACTGAAGCTTTCTTT.

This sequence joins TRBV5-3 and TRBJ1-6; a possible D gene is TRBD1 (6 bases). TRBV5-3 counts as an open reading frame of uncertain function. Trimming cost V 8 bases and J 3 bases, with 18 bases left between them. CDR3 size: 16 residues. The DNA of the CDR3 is TGTGCCAGCAGTTTCTCGGGGGCAATCTATAATTCACCCCTCCACTTT. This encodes CASSFSGAIYNSPLHF.

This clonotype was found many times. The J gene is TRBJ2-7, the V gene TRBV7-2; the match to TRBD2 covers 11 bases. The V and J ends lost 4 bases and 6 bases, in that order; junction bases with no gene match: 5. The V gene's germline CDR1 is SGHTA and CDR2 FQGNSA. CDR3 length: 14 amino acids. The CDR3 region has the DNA TGTGCCAGCAGCTCACTAGCGGGGGCTGTCGAGCAGTACTTC. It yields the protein CASSSLAGAVEQYF.

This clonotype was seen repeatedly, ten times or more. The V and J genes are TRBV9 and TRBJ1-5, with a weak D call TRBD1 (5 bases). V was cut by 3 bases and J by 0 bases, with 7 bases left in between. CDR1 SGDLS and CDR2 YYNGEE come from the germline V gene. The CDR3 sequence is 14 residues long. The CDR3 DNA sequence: TGTGCCAGCAGCGCCGGGGGTAGCAATCAGCCCCAGCATTTT. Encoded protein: CASSAGGSNQPQHF. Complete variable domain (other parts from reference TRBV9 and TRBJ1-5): DSGVTQTPKHLITATGQRVTLRCSPRSGDLSVYWYQQSLDQGLQFLIQYYNGEERAKGNILERFSAQQFPDLHSELNLSSLELGDSALYFCASSAGGSNQPQHFGDGTRLSIL.

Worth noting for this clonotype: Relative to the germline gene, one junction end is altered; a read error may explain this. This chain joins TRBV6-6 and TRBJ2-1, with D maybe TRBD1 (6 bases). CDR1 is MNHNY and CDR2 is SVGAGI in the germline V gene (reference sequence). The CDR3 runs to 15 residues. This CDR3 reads CASSRTGSSYKEQFF. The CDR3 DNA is TGTGCCAGCAGCCGAACAGGGAGCTCCTACAAGGAGCAGTTCTTC.

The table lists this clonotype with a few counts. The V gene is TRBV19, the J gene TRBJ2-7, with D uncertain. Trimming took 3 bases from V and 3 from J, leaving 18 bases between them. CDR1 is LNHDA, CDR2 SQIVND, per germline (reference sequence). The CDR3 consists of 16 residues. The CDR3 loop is CASSIRAVSILYEQYF. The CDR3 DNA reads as TGTGCCAGTAGTATTAGGGCAGTCTCAATCCTCTACGAGCAGTACTTC.

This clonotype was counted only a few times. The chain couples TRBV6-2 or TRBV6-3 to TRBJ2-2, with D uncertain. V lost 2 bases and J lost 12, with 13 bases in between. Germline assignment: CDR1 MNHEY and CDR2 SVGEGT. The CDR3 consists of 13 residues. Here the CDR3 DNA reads TGTGCCAGCAGTTACAGCCACCATCGGCAGCTGTTTTTT. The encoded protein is CASSYSHHRQLFF.

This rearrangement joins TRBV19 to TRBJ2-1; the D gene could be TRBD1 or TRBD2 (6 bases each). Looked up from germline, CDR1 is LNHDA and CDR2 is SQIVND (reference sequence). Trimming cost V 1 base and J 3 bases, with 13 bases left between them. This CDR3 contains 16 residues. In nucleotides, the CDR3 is TGTGCCAGTAGTATAGCCACGGGGGCCATCTACAATGAGCAGTTCTTC. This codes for CASSIATGAIYNEQFF.